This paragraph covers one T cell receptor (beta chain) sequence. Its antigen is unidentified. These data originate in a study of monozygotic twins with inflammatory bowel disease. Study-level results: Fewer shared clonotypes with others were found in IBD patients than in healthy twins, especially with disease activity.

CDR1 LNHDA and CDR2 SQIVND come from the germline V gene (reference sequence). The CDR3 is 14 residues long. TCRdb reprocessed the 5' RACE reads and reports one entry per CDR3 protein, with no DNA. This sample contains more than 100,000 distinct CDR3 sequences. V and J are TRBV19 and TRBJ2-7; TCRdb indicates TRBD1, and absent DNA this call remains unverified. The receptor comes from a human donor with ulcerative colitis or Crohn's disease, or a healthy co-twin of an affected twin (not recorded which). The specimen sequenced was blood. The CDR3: CASSPTGQRNEQYF.